These T cell receptor beta chains were read from a single sample in a study of blood T cells in healthy people across ages. Each CDR3 protein gets one entry after TCRdb re-called the 5' RACE reads with MiXCR. The sample holds about 1.8 million distinct CDR3 sequences, approximately 50% seen once. Sequencing was carried out using blood. These TCRs come from a woman aged 40 to 55 in good health. CDR3s include the opening cysteine and the closing phenylalanine or tryptophan. D genes are given only for firm matches. Expanded clones get a size class; other rows say once, few or many, or leave the size out.

V	J	D	size	DNA	CDR3
TRBV10-3	TRBJ2-1	-	-	TGTGCCATCAGTGAGTCTGCACTAGGGGGGGGGAATGAGCAGTTCTTC	CAISESALGGGNEQFF
TRBV29-1	TRBJ2-1	-	few	TGCAGCGTTGAAGATTACAGGTCGTCCTACAATGAGCAGTTCTTC	CSVEDYRSSYNEQFF
TRBV27	TRBJ2-7	-	many	TGTGCCAGCAGTTCCGACAGGAGCTCCTACGAGCAGTACTTC	CASSSDRSSYEQYF
TRBV20-1	TRBJ2-4	-	-	TGCAGTGCAAACCGAGCGGGACAACTAGCCAAAAACATTCAGTACTTC	CSANRAGQLAKNIQYF
TRBV24-1	TRBJ2-1	-	few	TGTGCCACCAGTGATTTCACGGGGGGCCCCCCACGTGAGCAGTTCTTC	CATSDFTGGPPREQFF
TRBV4-3	TRBJ2-1	-	-	TGCGCCAGCAGCCATTGGGGGAAACACAATGAGCAGTTCTTC	CASSHWGKHNEQFF
TRBV12-3/TRBV12-4	TRBJ2-3	TRBD2	-	TGTGCCAGCAGGAGGCGGGGGAGTCAGTATTTT	CASRRRGSQYF
TRBV5-4	TRBJ2-1	-	-	TGTGCCAGCAGCCATGGCGGGGTCCTGGGATCCTACAATGAGCAGTTCTTC	CASSHGGVLGSYNEQFF
TRBV7-9	TRBJ1-6	-	few	TGTGCCAGCAGCCCGTTCCGGACAGACTATAATTCACCCCTCCACTTT	CASSPFRTDYNSPLHF
TRBV3-1	TRBJ2-7	TRBD1	few	TGTGCCAGCAGCATGGACAGGTTCGGCGAGCAGTACTTC	CASSMDRFGEQYF
TRBV4-3	TRBJ1-2	-	-	TGCGCCAGCAGCCAAGAAGGCAGAATTAACTATGGCTACACCTTC	CASSQEGRINYGYTF
TRBV27	TRBJ2-7	TRBD1	few	TGTGCCAGCAGGTCCCCGGGACAGGGGGCATACGAGCAGTACTTC	CASRSPGQGAYEQYF
TRBV12-3/TRBV12-4	TRBJ1-1	TRBD1	-	TGTGCCAGCAGCACGACAGGGTCCACTGAAGCTTTCTTT	CASSTTGSTEAFF
TRBV2	TRBJ2-3	TRBD2	-	TGTGCCAGCAGGCGGGATAGCGGGGAAGAAAATACGCAGTATTTT	CASRRDSGEENTQYF
TRBV5-1	TRBJ2-7	TRBD1	few	TGCGCCAGCAGCTTGAGGCTGGCGGGACAGGGTGATGAGCAGTACTTC	CASSLRLAGQGDEQYF
TRBV28	TRBJ2-7	TRBD1	few	TGTGCCAGCAGTTTACAAGCAGGGGGCTTCGACGAGCAGTACTTC	CASSLQAGGFDEQYF
TRBV4-3	TRBJ2-7	-	-	TGCGCCAGCAGCCAAGATGAGTTGGAACGGGGCTACGAGCAGTACTTC	CASSQDELERGYEQYF
TRBV12-3/TRBV12-4	TRBJ2-1	-	few	TGTGCCAGCAGTTTACCCAGGGGCGGTTTGGGTAATGAGCAGTTCTTC	CASSLPRGGLGNEQFF
TRBV4-3	TRBJ1-6	-	-	TGCGCCAGCAGCCAAGATTGGGAGACAGTTTCACCCCTCCACTTT	CASSQDWETVSPLHF
TRBV20-1	TRBJ2-1	TRBD1	-	TGCAGTGTAACCCCGGGACAGGGGGTCCAGGAGCAGTTCTTC	CSVTPGQGVQEQFF
TRBV20-1	TRBJ2-7	-	-	TGCAGTGCTAGAGAGGAGGGACGGCTGGGACTGGAAAGTCCTTACGAGCAGTACTTC	CSAREEGRLGLESPYEQYF
TRBV7-2	TRBJ1-6	-	-	TGTGCCAGCAGCCCGTGGCAGGGAGTCGGTTCACCCCTCCACTTT	CASSPWQGVGSPLHF
TRBV13	TRBJ2-1	-	-	TGTGCCAGCAGCTTAGGCCAGGGGAGTAGGCAGTTCTTC	CASSLGQGSRQFF
TRBV7-2	TRBJ1-1	-	-	TGTGCCAGCAGAAAGGGACAACAGAACACTGAAGCTTTCTTT	CASRKGQQNTEAFF
TRBV5-1	TRBJ1-2	TRBD1	-	TGCGCCAGCAGCCTACCCGGGACAGGGGGCGCTCCTGTCGGCTACACCTTC	CASSLPGTGGAPVGYTF
TRBV12-3/TRBV12-4	TRBJ2-7	TRBD2	-	TGTGCCAGCAGGGCAGGGAGGGGTTCCGAGCAGTACTTC	CASRAGRGSEQYF
TRBV5-1	TRBJ1-5	-	-	TGCGCCAGCAGCGTTGACGGTGGCAATCAGCCCCAGCATTTT	CASSVDGGNQPQHF
TRBV7-2	TRBJ1-2	-	-	TGTGCCAGCAGCAAGGGTCGGGCTAACTATGGCTACACCTTC	CASSKGRANYGYTF
TRBV29-1	TRBJ2-5	-	few	TGCAGCGTTGAGGCAGGGAGGAGGGAGACCCAGTACTTC	CSVEAGRRETQYF
TRBV5-1	TRBJ2-5	TRBD1	-	TGCGCCAGCAGCTTGGGGGACAGGGAAGTCCAAGAGACCCAGTACTTC	CASSLGDREVQETQYF
TRBV5-1	TRBJ2-5	TRBD2	-	TGCGCCAGCAGCACGCTAGCGGGGGTTCAAGAGACCCAGTACTTC	CASSTLAGVQETQYF